This T cell receptor beta chain was sequenced in a study of blood T cell repertoires in COVID-19. The CDR3 spans 15 residues. J was trimmed by 4 bases and V by 0 bases; bases with no gene match: 8. The germline gives CDR1 SQVTM, CDR2 ANQGSEA. Method: immunoSEQ multiplex PCR; TCRdb's copy keeps in-frame clones and lacks some. The sample comprises approximately 300,000 clones, about 83% of which are singletons, and about 1.6% rests with the top ten. This clone was detected once. The TCR sequence derives from a woman aged 50 to 60 with acute or convalescent COVID-19. Material: peripheral blood. V gene TRBV29-1 combines with J gene TRBJ2-7; 8 bases are a match to TRBD2. The CDR3 loop is CSVEDPAAGAYEQYF. CDR3 sequence (DNA): TGCAGCGTTGAAGATCCTGCAGCGGGAGCGTACGAGCAGTACTTC.